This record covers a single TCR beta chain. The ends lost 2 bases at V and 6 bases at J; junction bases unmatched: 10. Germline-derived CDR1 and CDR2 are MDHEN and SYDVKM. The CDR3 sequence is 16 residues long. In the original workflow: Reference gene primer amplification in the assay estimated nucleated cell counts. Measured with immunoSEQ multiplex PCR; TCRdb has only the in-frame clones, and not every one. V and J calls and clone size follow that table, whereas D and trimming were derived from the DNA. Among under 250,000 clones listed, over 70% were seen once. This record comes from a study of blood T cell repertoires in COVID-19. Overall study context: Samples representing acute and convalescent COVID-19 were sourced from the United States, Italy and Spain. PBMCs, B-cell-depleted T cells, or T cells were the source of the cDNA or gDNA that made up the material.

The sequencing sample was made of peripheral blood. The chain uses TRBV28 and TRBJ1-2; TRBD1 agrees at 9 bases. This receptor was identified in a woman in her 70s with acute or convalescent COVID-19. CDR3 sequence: CASSLGTGTGSHGYTF. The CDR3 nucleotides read TGTGCCAGCAGTTTAGGGACCGGGACAGGGAGCCATGGCTACACCTTC.